This is a list of T cell receptor beta chains from one sample in a study of control samples from healthy donors and cancer patients. Assay used: immunoSEQ multiplex PCR; TCRdb lists only in-frame clones, some missing. The sample holds some 160,000 clones, just under 95% seen once. Sequences were obtained from blood. These receptors were collected from a woman aged 40 to 49 in good health. The CDR3 runs from the conserved cysteine through the conserved F or W. A D gene is named only where the DNA matches it firmly. The listing skips clone size in some rows; elsewhere it reads once, few, many or a size class.

clone_size: once; j_call: TRBJ2-7; cdr3_length: 14; v_call: TRBV5-1; d_call: NA; cdr3_nt: TGCGCCAGCAGCTTGGAGGGAATCACCTACGAGCAGTACTTC; cdr3_aa: CASSLEGITYEQYF
clone_size: NA; j_call: TRBJ2-3; cdr3_length: 14; v_call: TRBV23-1; d_call: TRBD2; cdr3_nt: TGCGCCAGCCCGCGGGAGGGAAACACAGATACGCAGTATTTT; cdr3_aa: CASPREGNTDTQYF
clone_size: NA; j_call: TRBJ1-1; cdr3_length: 15; v_call: TRBV14; d_call: NA; cdr3_nt: TGTGCCAGCAGCCAACTTAGACTGAGGAACACTGAAGCTTTCTTT; cdr3_aa: CASSQLRLRNTEAFF
clone_size: NA; j_call: TRBJ1-2; cdr3_length: 13; v_call: TRBV3-1/TRBV3-2; d_call: NA; cdr3_nt: TGTGCCAGCAGCCAAGATGGGGCTCAGCGGTACACCTTC; cdr3_aa: CASSQDGAQRYTF
clone_size: NA; j_call: TRBJ1-5; cdr3_length: 15; v_call: TRBV13; d_call: NA; cdr3_nt: TGTGCCAGCAGCCCCCGGGCCCAAGGGAATCAGCCCCAGCATTTT; cdr3_aa: CASSPRAQGNQPQHF
clone_size: NA; j_call: TRBJ2-1; cdr3_length: 13; v_call: TRBV10-1; d_call: NA; cdr3_nt: TGCGCCAGCAGTGAGCTGACTAGTTCTGAGCAGTTCTTC; cdr3_aa: CASSELTSSEQFF
clone_size: NA; j_call: TRBJ1-1; cdr3_length: 13; v_call: TRBV19; d_call: TRBD1; cdr3_nt: TGTGCCAGTAGTGTCTCCGGGACAGCCAAAGCTTTCTTT; cdr3_aa: CASSVSGTAKAFF
clone_size: NA; j_call: TRBJ2-7; cdr3_length: 13; v_call: TRBV5-6; d_call: NA; cdr3_nt: TGTGCCAGCAGCTTGGACAGGACCTACGAGCAGTACTTC; cdr3_aa: CASSLDRTYEQYF
clone_size: NA; j_call: TRBJ2-5; cdr3_length: 15; v_call: TRBV9; d_call: TRBD1; cdr3_nt: TGTGCCAGCAGCGCACGACAGGGTGGAGGAGAGACCCAGTACTTC; cdr3_aa: CASSARQGGGETQYF
clone_size: NA; j_call: TRBJ1-2; cdr3_length: 15; v_call: TRBV5-1; d_call: TRBD1; cdr3_nt: TGCGCCAGCAGCCCAGGGACAGGTGCCGACTATGGCTACACCTTC; cdr3_aa: CASSPGTGADYGYTF
clone_size: NA; j_call: TRBJ1-1; cdr3_length: 13; v_call: TRBV5-4; d_call: NA; cdr3_nt: TGTGCCAGCAGCTTAAGGGGGAACACTGAAGCTTTCTTT; cdr3_aa: CASSLRGNTEAFF
clone_size: once; j_call: TRBJ1-4; cdr3_length: 14; v_call: TRBV20-1; d_call: NA; cdr3_nt: TGCAGTGCTAGTAAGGAGGGAATCATTGAAAAACTGTTTTTT; cdr3_aa: CSASKEGIIEKLFF
clone_size: NA; j_call: TRBJ1-1; cdr3_length: 14; v_call: TRBV5-1; d_call: TRBD1; cdr3_nt: TGCGCCAGCAGACCCGACAGGGAAGACACTGAAGCTTTCTTT; cdr3_aa: CASRPDREDTEAFF
clone_size: NA; j_call: TRBJ2-2; cdr3_length: 15; v_call: TRBV5-1; d_call: NA; cdr3_nt: TGCGCCAGCAGCGCTTTACAGGGTTCAACCGGGGAGCTGTTTTTT; cdr3_aa: CASSALQGSTGELFF
clone_size: once; j_call: TRBJ2-7; cdr3_length: 13; v_call: TRBV19; d_call: NA; cdr3_nt: TGTGCCAGTAGTATAGATTGGCCAGGCGAGCAGTACTTC; cdr3_aa: CASSIDWPGEQYF
clone_size: NA; j_call: TRBJ1-5; cdr3_length: 13; v_call: TRBV30; d_call: TRBD1; cdr3_nt: TGTGCCGCCGGACAGGGGGCGATGCAGCCCCAGCATTTT; cdr3_aa: CAAGQGAMQPQHF
clone_size: NA; j_call: TRBJ2-5; cdr3_length: 14; v_call: TRBV13; d_call: NA; cdr3_nt: TGTGCCAGCAGCTTACATACAGGGATGGAGACCCAGTACTTC; cdr3_aa: CASSLHTGMETQYF
clone_size: NA; j_call: TRBJ2-1; cdr3_length: 11; v_call: TRBV27; d_call: NA; cdr3_nt: TGTGCCAGCAAGTTGGTCGGCGAGCAGTTCTTC; cdr3_aa: CASKLVGEQFF
clone_size: NA; j_call: TRBJ2-5; cdr3_length: 14; v_call: TRBV7-2; d_call: NA; cdr3_nt: TGTGCCAGCAGCTTAGCTAGACAGCAAGAGACCCAGTACTTC; cdr3_aa: CASSLARQQETQYF
clone_size: NA; j_call: TRBJ1-4; cdr3_length: 14; v_call: TRBV6-6; d_call: TRBD1; cdr3_nt: TGTGCCAGCAGTAGGACAGGGGGTAATGAAAAACTGTTTTTT; cdr3_aa: CASSRTGGNEKLFF
clone_size: NA; j_call: TRBJ2-1; cdr3_length: 14; v_call: TRBV9; d_call: NA; cdr3_nt: TGTGCCAGCAGCGGTCCAGCGGCAGACAATGAGCAGTTCTTC; cdr3_aa: CASSGPAADNEQFF
clone_size: NA; j_call: TRBJ1-3; cdr3_length: 17; v_call: TRBV3-1/TRBV3-2; d_call: TRBD1; cdr3_nt: TGTGCCAGCAGCCAAGATCCCGGGACAGGGGCTGGAAACACCATATATTTT; cdr3_aa: CASSQDPGTGAGNTIYF
clone_size: NA; j_call: TRBJ1-5; cdr3_length: 15; v_call: TRBV6-5; d_call: TRBD1; cdr3_nt: TGTGCCAGCAGCGCCACAGGGGTCTCTTACCAGCCCCAGCATTTT; cdr3_aa: CASSATGVSYQPQHF
clone_size: NA; j_call: TRBJ2-1; cdr3_length: 16; v_call: TRBV27; d_call: TRBD2; cdr3_nt: TGTGCCAGCAGTTTTAAGACGGGAGGGCCCTACAATGAGCAGTTCTTC; cdr3_aa: CASSFKTGGPYNEQFF
clone_size: NA; j_call: TRBJ1-2; cdr3_length: 12; v_call: TRBV10-3; d_call: NA; cdr3_nt: TGTGCCATCAGTAACGGCGATCCTGGCTACACCTTC; cdr3_aa: CAISNGDPGYTF
clone_size: NA; j_call: TRBJ1-2; cdr3_length: 12; v_call: TRBV6-5; d_call: NA; cdr3_nt: TGTGCCAGCGGACAGATAAGTTATGGCTACACCTTC; cdr3_aa: CASGQISYGYTF
clone_size: once; j_call: TRBJ2-7; cdr3_length: 14; v_call: TRBV6-1; d_call: NA; cdr3_nt: TGTGCCAGCAGTGAAGGACTGGGCTCCTACGAGCAGTACTTC; cdr3_aa: CASSEGLGSYEQYF
clone_size: NA; j_call: TRBJ1-4; cdr3_length: 17; v_call: TRBV25-1; d_call: NA; cdr3_nt: TGTGCCAGCAGAGATGACAGGAGGGGACAAACTAATGAAAAACTGTTTTTT; cdr3_aa: CASRDDRRGQTNEKLFF
clone_size: NA; j_call: TRBJ1-2; cdr3_length: 13; v_call: TRBV6-5; d_call: NA; cdr3_nt: TGTGCCAGCAGAAGATCGAACGGGGATGGCTACACCTTC; cdr3_aa: CASRRSNGDGYTF
clone_size: NA; j_call: TRBJ1-3; cdr3_length: 12; v_call: TRBV12-3/TRBV12-4; d_call: NA; cdr3_nt: TGCGGTACAGGGAACTCTGGAAACACCATATATTTT; cdr3_aa: CGTGNSGNTIYF
clone_size: NA; j_call: TRBJ1-3; cdr3_length: 17; v_call: TRBV5-1; d_call: TRBD1; cdr3_nt: TGCGCCAGCAGCTTCGGGACCGTGGGACAGATTGGAAACACCATATATTTT; cdr3_aa: CASSFGTVGQIGNTIYF
clone_size: NA; j_call: TRBJ1-1; cdr3_length: 15; v_call: TRBV7-3; d_call: NA; cdr3_nt: TGTGCCAGCAGCTTGGGGGGCAGGCAGAACACTGAAGCTTTCTTT; cdr3_aa: CASSLGGRQNTEAFF
clone_size: few; j_call: TRBJ1-2; cdr3_length: 13; v_call: TRBV6-2/TRBV6-3; d_call: NA; cdr3_nt: TGTGCCAGCAGTGCGCCAGGGTTGGGTGGCTACACCTTC; cdr3_aa: CASSAPGLGGYTF
clone_size: NA; j_call: TRBJ1-5; cdr3_length: 15; v_call: TRBV27; d_call: NA; cdr3_nt: TGTGCCAGCGGGGACACTTCAGGGGGCAATCAGCCCCAGCATTTT; cdr3_aa: CASGDTSGGNQPQHF
clone_size: NA; j_call: TRBJ1-2; cdr3_length: 17; v_call: TRBV7-6; d_call: NA; cdr3_nt: TGTGCCAGCAGCTTATCTTATGGACAGAAAGTTGACTATGGCTACACCTTC; cdr3_aa: CASSLSYGQKVDYGYTF
clone_size: NA; j_call: TRBJ1-4; cdr3_length: 15; v_call: TRBV6-5; d_call: NA; cdr3_nt: TGTGCCAGCAGGGCTTGGACAGCAACTAATGAAAAACTGTTTTTT; cdr3_aa: CASRAWTATNEKLFF
clone_size: NA; j_call: TRBJ2-7; cdr3_length: 16; v_call: TRBV7-2; d_call: TRBD2; cdr3_nt: TGTGCCAGCAGCTTAGTAGGACTAGCGGAGATCTACGAGCAGTACTTC; cdr3_aa: CASSLVGLAEIYEQYF
clone_size: NA; j_call: TRBJ1-2; cdr3_length: 17; v_call: TRBV7-9; d_call: TRBD1; cdr3_nt: TGTGCCAGCAGCCCTGGTCGAGACAGGGCGGGTAACTATGGCTACACCTTC; cdr3_aa: CASSPGRDRAGNYGYTF
clone_size: NA; j_call: TRBJ1-5; cdr3_length: 13; v_call: TRBV12-3/TRBV12-4; d_call: NA; cdr3_nt: TGTGCCAGCAGTTTCGGGAGCAATCAGCCCCAGCATTTT; cdr3_aa: CASSFGSNQPQHF
clone_size: NA; j_call: TRBJ2-2; cdr3_length: 17; v_call: TRBV7-3; d_call: TRBD2; cdr3_nt: TGTGCCAGCAGCTTAGGACTAGCGGGGGGCCGAACCGGGGAGCTGTTTTTT; cdr3_aa: CASSLGLAGGRTGELFF
clone_size: NA; j_call: TRBJ1-2; cdr3_length: 14; v_call: TRBV6-5; d_call: NA; cdr3_nt: TGTGCCAGCCGACGCTCTGGACTGACGTATGGCTACACCTTC; cdr3_aa: CASRRSGLTYGYTF
clone_size: NA; j_call: TRBJ1-2; cdr3_length: 11; v_call: TRBV28; d_call: NA; cdr3_nt: TGTGCCACCCTATCCGGCTATGGCTACACCTTC; cdr3_aa: CATLSGYGYTF
clone_size: NA; j_call: TRBJ1-5; cdr3_length: 14; v_call: TRBV6-6; d_call: NA; cdr3_nt: TGTGCCAGCAGTGACAGGTATAGCAATCAGCCCCAGCATTTT; cdr3_aa: CASSDRYSNQPQHF
clone_size: NA; j_call: TRBJ1-2; cdr3_length: 14; v_call: TRBV15; d_call: TRBD1; cdr3_nt: TGTGCCACCAGCAGAGATCGACAGGGTGTAGGCTACACCTTC; cdr3_aa: CATSRDRQGVGYTF
clone_size: NA; j_call: TRBJ1-2; cdr3_length: 16; v_call: TRBV5-1; d_call: NA; cdr3_nt: TGCGCCAGCAGCTTGGATTTAAACCGGGGGAAAGGTGGCTACACCTTC; cdr3_aa: CASSLDLNRGKGGYTF
clone_size: NA; j_call: TRBJ1-1; cdr3_length: 14; v_call: TRBV11-2; d_call: NA; cdr3_nt: TGTGCCAGCAGCTTGTTAACAGGCAACACTGAAGCTTTCTTT; cdr3_aa: CASSLLTGNTEAFF
clone_size: NA; j_call: TRBJ2-7; cdr3_length: 16; v_call: TRBV15; d_call: NA; cdr3_nt: TGTGCCACCAGCAGCCTGGGGCAGAGAAGCGGTTACGAGCAGTACTTC; cdr3_aa: CATSSLGQRSGYEQYF
clone_size: once; j_call: TRBJ2-1; cdr3_length: 12; v_call: TRBV29-1; d_call: NA; cdr3_nt: TGCAGCGTTGATTTCCAGCGGAATGAGCAGTTCTTC; cdr3_aa: CSVDFQRNEQFF
clone_size: once; j_call: TRBJ1-2; cdr3_length: 14; v_call: TRBV19; d_call: TRBD1; cdr3_nt: TGTGCCAGTAACCAGGGGGCGACTAACTATGGCTACACCTTC; cdr3_aa: CASNQGATNYGYTF
clone_size: NA; j_call: TRBJ1-4; cdr3_length: 13; v_call: TRBV3-1/TRBV3-2; d_call: NA; cdr3_nt: TGTGCCAGCGGCGCACGGGGAGATGAAAAACTGTTTTTT; cdr3_aa: CASGARGDEKLFF
clone_size: NA; j_call: TRBJ1-3; cdr3_length: 19; v_call: TRBV10-3; d_call: NA; cdr3_nt: TGTGCCATCAGTGTTCGAATTGTAGTGACAGGCGGTCATGGAAACACCATATATTTT; cdr3_aa: CAISVRIVVTGGHGNTIYF
clone_size: NA; j_call: TRBJ2-7; cdr3_length: 16; v_call: TRBV5-4; d_call: NA; cdr3_nt: TGTGCCAGCAGCTTACGCACAGGCAAATCAGCCTACGAGCAGTACTTC; cdr3_aa: CASSLRTGKSAYEQYF
clone_size: NA; j_call: TRBJ2-1; cdr3_length: 12; v_call: TRBV2; d_call: TRBD1; cdr3_nt: TGTGCCAAGGGACAGGGCGGCAATGAGCAGTTCTTC; cdr3_aa: CAKGQGGNEQFF
clone_size: NA; j_call: TRBJ1-2; cdr3_length: 15; v_call: TRBV5-1; d_call: TRBD1; cdr3_nt: TGCGCCAGCAGCTTGGACACAGGGGGCGAGGATGGCTACACCTTC; cdr3_aa: CASSLDTGGEDGYTF
clone_size: NA; j_call: TRBJ2-4; cdr3_length: 16; v_call: TRBV4-3; d_call: NA; cdr3_nt: TGCGCCAGCAGCCAAGATGTCAGAACAGCCAAAAACATTCAGTACTTC; cdr3_aa: CASSQDVRTAKNIQYF